This is a list of T cell receptor beta chains from one sample in a study of shared clonotypes between healthy human individuals. The data were produced by immunoSEQ multiplex PCR, yet TCRdb's version contains in-frame clones alone and is incomplete. The sample has around 440,000 clones, roughly three quarters seen once; the top ten hold 12%. Sequencing was carried out using PBMCs. The receptors were sampled from a woman in her thirties or forties in good health. Some clones in this sample may be carry-over from other donors' samples. Both conserved end residues are part of each CDR3. A D gene is named only where the DNA matches it firmly. Some rows mark clone size as missing; the rest say once, few, many or name a class of expanded clone.

V gene	J gene	D gene	CDR3 length	clone size	CDR3 protein	CDR3 DNA
TRBV10-3	TRBJ2-7	TRBD2	13	-	CAIRGLAVYEQYF	TGTGCCATCCGGGGACTAGCGGTTTACGAGCAGTACTTC
TRBV30	TRBJ2-5	-	12	-	CAWSVQSEAQYF	TGTGCCTGGAGTGTACAGTCGGAGGCCCAGTACTTC
TRBV30	TRBJ2-3	-	13	-	CAWSPMSTDTQYF	TGTGCCTGGAGCCCTATGAGCACAGATACGCAGTATTTT
TRBV28	TRBJ1-4	-	14	-	CASRPRTELEKLFF	TGTGCCAGCAGGCCACGGACAGAACTTGAAAAACTGTTTTTT
TRBV9	TRBJ1-1	-	15	-	CASSVAPAGDTEAFF	TGTGCCAGCAGCGTAGCTCCAGCCGGTGACACTGAAGCTTTCTTT
TRBV9	TRBJ1-1	-	14	-	CASSVDGSNTEAFF	TGTGCCAGCAGCGTAGATGGTAGCAACACTGAAGCTTTCTTT
TRBV27	TRBJ1-1	-	14	-	CASSFQGSPTEAFF	TGTGCCAGCAGTTTTCAGGGTTCGCCCACTGAAGCTTTCTTT
TRBV11-1	TRBJ1-4	-	15	-	CASSLGIGFDEKLFF	TGTGCCAGCAGCTTAGGGATCGGCTTTGACGAAAAACTGTTTTTT
TRBV7-7	TRBJ2-5	TRBD1	16	-	CASSLGQGWGQETQYF	TGTGCTAGCAGCCTGGGACAGGGGTGGGGGCAGGAGACCCAGTACTTC
TRBV6-1	TRBJ2-1	TRBD2	16	-	CASSELSGRGSNEQFF	TGTGCCAGCAGTGAACTTAGCGGGAGGGGCTCCAATGAGCAGTTCTTC
TRBV14	TRBJ2-3	TRBD2	20	once	CASSQDSPSGNLGGADTQYF	TGTGCCAGCAGCCAAGACTCGCCTAGCGGGAACCTGGGGGGTGCAGATACGCAGTATTTT
TRBV5-1	TRBJ2-7	TRBD1	14	-	CASRWTGGAYEQYF	TGCGCCAGCAGATGGACAGGGGGCGCCTACGAGCAGTACTTC
TRBV2	TRBJ2-7	-	13	-	CASSVLDTYEQYF	TGTGCCAGCAGTGTATTGGACACCTACGAGCAGTACTTC
TRBV27	TRBJ2-1	-	13	-	CASSFPGSSEQFF	TGTGCCAGCAGTTTTCCAGGATCTTCTGAGCAGTTCTTC
TRBV6-5	TRBJ2-7	-	15	-	CASSYESGSSYEQYF	TGTGCCAGCAGTTACGAAAGCGGGTCCTCCTACGAGCAGTACTTC
TRBV7-9	TRBJ1-1	-	16	few	CASSSPEWIRDTEAFF	TGTGCCAGCAGCTCCCCTGAGTGGATTCGGGACACTGAAGCTTTCTTT
TRBV27	TRBJ2-2	-	15	-	CASSLSGGFTGELFF	TGTGCCAGCAGTTTGTCAGGCGGATTCACCGGGGAGCTGTTTTTT
TRBV9	TRBJ2-3	-	14	-	CASGPWGSGDTQYF	TGTGCCAGTGGGCCTTGGGGGAGTGGAGATACGCAGTATTTT